This T cell receptor beta chain was captured by sequencing in a study of blood T cell repertoires in COVID-19. Across the study: Some COVID-19 samples were acute and others convalescent; all came from the United States, Italy and Spain. From T cells, B-cell-depleted T cells, or PBMCs came the material, which was cDNA or gDNA.

This clone was found a few times. As handled by the study authors: Using reference gene primer amplification, nucleated cell counts were estimated. The method was immunoSEQ multiplex PCR; TCRdb's version includes in-frame clones alone and lacks a portion of them. Clone size and V and J calls were adopted from that table, with D and trimming inferred from the DNA. The sample records 140,000 to 150,000 clones, approximately 91% being singletons. The junction had 4 bases not matched to a gene; V was cut back by 2 bases and J by 3 bases. The CDR3 is 15 residues long. The germline V gene has CDR1 GTSNPN and CDR2 SVGIG (reference sequence).

This chain uses TRBV30 with TRBJ2-1, with TRBD1 matching over 10 bases. Sequencing used peripheral blood. The receptor comes from a man between 70 and 80 years old with acute or convalescent COVID-19. CDR3 residues: CAWSSGTGVYNEQFF. The DNA for the CDR3 is TGTGCCTGGAGTTCCGGGACAGGGGTCTACAATGAGCAGTTCTTC.